The rows below give T cell receptor beta chains drawn from one sample of a study of cytomegalovirus exposure and HLA in healthy donors. Data came from immunoSEQ multiplex PCR; TCRdb stores just in-frame clones and leaves some out. The sample contains approximately 120,000 clones, over 15% of which appear only once. The sequenced sample was PBMCs. The receptors were gathered from a female donor in good health and CMV-seropositive. CDR3s include the opening cysteine and the closing phenylalanine or tryptophan. The D gene is left open where the match is weak. The listing skips clone size in some rows; elsewhere it reads once, few, many or a size class.

>TRBV14|NA|TRBJ1-5|TRBD1
CASSQEGRGEPQHF
TGTGCCAGCAGCCAAGAGGGCAGGGGGGAGCCCCAGCATTTT
>TRBV5-5|NA|TRBJ1-1|NA
CATTPWGHFSTEAFF
TGTGCCACCACACCGTGGGGACATTTTTCCACTGAAGCTTTCTTT
>TRBV18|NA|TRBJ1-1|NA
CASSLLSGRGTEAFF
TGTGCCAGCTCACTACTCTCTGGCAGGGGCACTGAAGCTTTCTTT
>TRBV6-6|NA|TRBJ2-7|NA
CASRVDRSYEQYF
TGTGCCAGCAGAGTCGACAGGTCCTACGAGCAGTACTTC
>TRBV6-6|few|TRBJ1-5|TRBD1
CASRLNQGASNQPQHF
TGTGCCAGCAGATTAAATCAGGGGGCGAGCAATCAGCCCCAGCATTTT
>TRBV15|NA|TRBJ2-5|TRBD2
CATSSPGRGQETQYF
TGTGCCACCAGCAGCCCCGGGAGGGGTCAAGAGACCCAGTACTTC
>TRBV6-1|few|TRBJ1-1|NA
CASSERGSRGTEAFF
TGTGCCAGCAGTGAAAGGGGGTCCCGAGGCACTGAAGCTTTCTTT
>TRBV28|few|TRBJ1-3|TRBD1
CASGGQQGAFESSGNTIYF
TGTGCCAGCGGGGGACAACAGGGGGCATTTGAGAGCTCTGGAAACACCATATATTTT
>TRBV11-2|few|TRBJ2-7|NA
CASSRGYEQYF
TGTGCCAGCAGCCGGGGGTACGAGCAGTACTTC
>TRBV10-3|few|TRBJ1-3|NA
CATEGNTIYF
TGTGCGACGGAGGGAAACACCATATATTTT
>TRBV4-1|few|TRBJ1-2|TRBD1
CASSRDRNNYGYTF
TGCGCCAGCAGCCGGGACAGGAACAACTATGGCTACACCTTC
>TRBV4-2|few|TRBJ2-1|NA
CASSQDPFRLVGEQFF
TGTGCCAGCAGCCAAGACCCCTTTCGACTAGTTGGTGAGCAGTTCTTC
>TRBV29-1|few|TRBJ1-2|TRBD1
CSVDRGSLYGYTF
TGCAGCGTTGACAGGGGGTCCCTGTATGGCTACACCTTC
>TRBV5-1|NA|TRBJ2-3|NA
CASRNLEIGPDTQYF
TGCGCCAGCAGGAATCTAGAGATTGGTCCTGATACGCAGTATTTT
>TRBV21-1|few|TRBJ2-4|NA
CASSNVPGLAGGNIQYF
TGTGCCAGCAGCAATGTCCCGGGACTAGCGGGAGGCAACATTCAGTACTTC
>TRBV6-6|few|TRBJ1-4|NA
CASSYSSGVNVLFF
TGTGCCAGCAGTTACTCGTCCGGGGTAAATGTACTGTTTTTT
>TRBV10-3|NA|TRBJ2-7|TRBD2
CAIRTDSGITYEQYF
TGTGCCATCAGAACAGATAGCGGGATCACCTACGAGCAGTACTTC
>TRBV10-1|few|TRBJ1-2|NA
CASSEAGNYGYTF
TGCGCCAGCAGTGAAGCGGGGAACTATGGCTACACCTTC
>TRBV30|NA|TRBJ2-7|NA
CAWTLDYEQYF
TGTGCCTGGACATTAGACTACGAGCAGTACTTC
>TRBV27|few|TRBJ2-6|NA
CASSVGTTNVLTF
TGTGCCAGCAGTGTCGGGACAACCAACGTCCTGACTTTC
>TRBV15|few|TRBJ2-7|TRBD1
CATSGWTGPYYEQYF
TGTGCCACCAGCGGATGGACAGGGCCTTACTACGAGCAGTACTTC
>TRBV12-5|few|TRBJ2-3|NA
CASGAAGLADTQYF
TGTGCTAGTGGTGCCGCAGGGTTAGCAGATACGCAGTATTTT
>TRBV5-4|few|TRBJ1-1|NA
CASSFTGSSAEAFF
TGTGCCAGCAGCTTTACAGGGTCGTCCGCTGAAGCTTTCTTT
>TRBV29-1|few|TRBJ2-7|NA
CSVGRQPYEQYF
TGCAGCGTGGGGAGGCAACCCTACGAGCAGTACTTC
>TRBV5-1|NA|TRBJ2-5|TRBD2
CASSLSGLAGSQETQYF
TGCGCCAGCAGCTTATCGGGACTAGCGGGAAGCCAAGAGACCCAGTACTTC
>TRBV2|NA|TRBJ2-7|TRBD1
CASSDPTGGKYF
TGTGCCAGCAGTGACCCGACAGGGGGCAAGTACTTC
>TRBV5-1|NA|TRBJ2-1|NA
CASSGTRSSYNEQFF
TGCGCCAGCAGCGGTACTCGTAGCTCCTACAATGAGCAGTTCTTC
>TRBV5-1|few|TRBJ2-5|NA
CASSLAETQYF
TGCGCCAGCAGCTTGGCTGAGACCCAGTACTTC
>TRBV5-6|NA|TRBJ2-5|NA
CASSLVWGQQETQYF
TGTGCCAGCAGCTTGGTATGGGGACAACAAGAGACCCAGTACTTC
>TRBV4-2|few|TRBJ2-1|NA
CASSQEGEWDEQFF
TGTGCCAGCAGCCAAGAAGGGGAATGGGATGAGCAGTTCTTC
>TRBV18|NA|TRBJ2-3|TRBD2
CASSPPLTSGRSPDTQYF
TGTGCCAGCTCACCACCCCTGACTAGCGGGAGATCTCCAGATACGCAGTATTTT
>TRBV6-1|few|TRBJ1-1|NA
CASSEGFSGLRAEAFF
TGTGCCAGCAGTGAAGGATTTTCGGGGTTGAGAGCTGAAGCTTTCTTT
>TRBV7-2|few|TRBJ1-1|NA
CASSPRVGNTEAFF
TGTGCCAGCAGTCCACGGGTGGGGAACACTGAAGCTTTCTTT
>TRBV10-3|few|TRBJ2-7|NA
CAISELSINEQYF
TGTGCCATCAGTGAGCTCTCTATCAACGAGCAGTACTTC
>TRBV18|few|TRBJ1-2|NA
CASSPDRLANYGYTF
TGTGCCAGCTCACCAGACAGATTAGCTAACTATGGCTACACCTTC
>TRBV6-6|many|TRBJ1-1|TRBD1
CASSIDRGGTEAFF
TGTGCCAGCAGTATAGACAGGGGAGGCACTGAAGCTTTCTTT
>TRBV6-4|NA|TRBJ2-3|NA
CASSDNGVPDTQYF
TGTGCCAGCAGTGACAACGGGGTCCCAGATACGCAGTATTTT
>TRBV6-6|few|TRBJ1-4|TRBD1
CASSYSTGWEKLFF
TGTGCCAGCAGTTACTCGACAGGGTGGGAAAAACTGTTTTTT
>TRBV13|NA|TRBJ2-7|TRBD2
CASSITSGLYTYEQYF
TGTGCCAGCAGCATTACTAGCGGGCTCTACACCTACGAGCAGTACTTC
>TRBV20-1|few|TRBJ1-6|NA
CSASFGEPLHF
TGCAGTGCTAGTTTCGGAGAACCCCTCCACTTT